Reported below is one T cell receptor (beta chain). The target antigen is unknown. Produced via immunoSEQ multiplex PCR; TCRdb's table is partial and in-frame only. This sample carries about 180,000 clones, approximately 90% of them seen once, and the ten largest clones take 6.5% to 7%. These data belong to a study of T cell responses to AZD1222 COVID-19 vaccine. Regarding the study as a whole: Mapped onto spike, vaccine-associated CD4 TCRs spanned it and were dominant at 160-218 and 743-854. Donors were chiefly white British, with a greater number of females, and clonal diversity was perhaps underestimated.

The sequenced sample was peripheral blood, obtained on day 0 of AZD1222 vaccination. This sequence was found in an adult in good health.

CDR3 bases: TGTGCCAGCAGCGTAGTGGGTAGCGGGACGGGGGGAGATACGCAGTATTTT. As protein: CASSVVGSGTGGDTQYF. V is TRBV9 and J is TRBJ2-3; 8 bases are a match to TRBD2. This CDR3 is built from 17 residues. From germline, CDR1 is SGDLS and CDR2 YYNGEE. V was pared by 0 bases and J by 5 bases, with 11 bases of the junction left unmatched.